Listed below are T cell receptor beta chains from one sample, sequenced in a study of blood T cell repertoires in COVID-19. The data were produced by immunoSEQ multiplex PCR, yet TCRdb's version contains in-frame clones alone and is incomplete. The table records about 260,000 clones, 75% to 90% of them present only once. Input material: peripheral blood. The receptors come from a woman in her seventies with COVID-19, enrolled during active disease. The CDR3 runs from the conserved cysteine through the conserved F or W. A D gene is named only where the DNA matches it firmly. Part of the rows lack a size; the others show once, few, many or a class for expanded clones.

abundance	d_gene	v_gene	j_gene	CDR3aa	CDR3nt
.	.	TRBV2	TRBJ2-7	CASTFIPSETYEQYF	TGTGCCAGCACTTTTATACCTAGCGAGACCTACGAGCAGTACTTC
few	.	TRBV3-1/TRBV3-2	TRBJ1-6	CASSQRRENSPLHF	TGTGCCAGCAGCCAACGCAGGGAAAATTCACCCCTCCACTTT
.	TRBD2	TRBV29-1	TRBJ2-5	CSAGLASTMETQYF	TGCAGCGCCGGACTAGCAAGTACGATGGAGACCCAGTACTTC
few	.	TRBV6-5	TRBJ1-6	CASREGRENSPLHF	TGTGCCAGCAGGGAGGGTAGGGAAAATTCACCCCTCCACTTT
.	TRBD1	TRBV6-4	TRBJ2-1	CASSPSGQGVHNEQFF	TGTGCCAGCAGTCCCTCGGGACAGGGAGTCCACAATGAGCAGTTCTTC
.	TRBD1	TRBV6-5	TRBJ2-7	CASSYPGQGGDEQYF	TGTGCCAGCAGTTACCCGGGACAGGGAGGTGACGAGCAGTACTTC
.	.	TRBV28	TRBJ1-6	CASSLPGNVSPLHF	TGTGCCAGCAGTTTACCGGGGAATGTTTCACCCCTCCACTTT
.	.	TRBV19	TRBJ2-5	CATSRTRGETQYF	TGTGCCACCTCTCGCACGAGGGGGGAGACCCAGTACTTC
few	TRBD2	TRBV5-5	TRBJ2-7	CASSPLKLAGEGEQYF	TGTGCCAGCAGCCCGCTAAAACTAGCGGGAGAGGGGGAGCAGTACTTC
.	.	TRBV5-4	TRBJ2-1	CASSGGGQDNEQFF	TGTGCCAGCAGCGGGGGGGGACAGGACAATGAGCAGTTCTTC
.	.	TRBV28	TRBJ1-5	CASLGLPLTGSQPQHF	TGTGCCAGCCTAGGGCTCCCACTCACGGGGAGTCAGCCCCAGCATTTT
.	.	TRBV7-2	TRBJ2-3	CASSPRGYRTDTQYF	TGTGCCAGCAGCCCCCGAGGGTATCGCACAGATACGCAGTATTTT
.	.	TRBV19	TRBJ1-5	CASSPGGVHNQPQHF	TGTGCCAGTAGCCCAGGAGGGGTGCACAATCAGCCCCAGCATTTT
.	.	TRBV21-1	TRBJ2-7	CASSTAGTSFYEQYF	TGTGCCAGCAGCACGGCCGGGACATCCTTCTACGAGCAGTACTTC
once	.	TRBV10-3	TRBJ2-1	CAISESQAVEQFF	TGTGCCATCAGTGAGTCCCAAGCTGTTGAGCAGTTCTTC
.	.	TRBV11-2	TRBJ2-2	CASSLDPRVSGELFF	TGTGCCAGCAGCTTAGATCCGAGGGTCTCCGGGGAGCTGTTTTTT
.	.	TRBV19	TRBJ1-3	CASSIGGNTIYF	TGTGCCAGTAGTATCGGTGGAAACACCATATATTTT
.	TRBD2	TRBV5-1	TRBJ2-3	CASSFSGTSGGTSTDTQYF	TGCGCCAGCAGCTTTTCCGGGACTAGCGGGGGGACTAGCACAGATACGCAGTATTTT
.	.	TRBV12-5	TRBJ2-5	CASGLGDGRETQYF	TGTGCTAGTGGTTTGGGGGACGGGAGAGAGACCCAGTACTTC
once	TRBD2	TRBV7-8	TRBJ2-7	CASSTQLASNEQYF	TGTGCCAGCAGCACACAACTAGCGTCAAACGAGCAGTACTTC
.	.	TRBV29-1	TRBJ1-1	CSVVTTGNTEAFF	TGCAGCGTTGTAACAACAGGAAACACTGAAGCTTTCTTT
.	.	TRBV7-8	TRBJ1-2	CASSLSPRVGGYTF	TGTGCCAGCAGCTTATCCCCCAGGGTGGGAGGCTACACCTTC
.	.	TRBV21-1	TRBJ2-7	CASSQSRGVHEQYF	TGTGCCAGCAGCCAAAGTAGGGGTGTCCACGAGCAGTACTTC
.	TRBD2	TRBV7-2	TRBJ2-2	CASSPHPLAGNTGELFF	TGTGCCAGCAGCCCCCACCCACTAGCGGGAAACACCGGGGAGCTGTTTTTT
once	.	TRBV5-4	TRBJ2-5	CASSLEVSFREETQYF	TGTGCCAGCAGCTTGGAAGTGAGCTTCAGGGAAGAGACCCAGTACTTC
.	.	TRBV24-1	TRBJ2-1	CATSETLSYNEQFF	TGTGCCACCAGTGAGACTCTCTCCTACAATGAGCAGTTCTTC
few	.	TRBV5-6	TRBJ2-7	CASSLVQSPYEQYF	TGTGCCAGCAGCTTGGTTCAGTCACCCTACGAGCAGTACTTC
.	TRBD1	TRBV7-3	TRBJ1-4	CASSPRRTGVVEKLFF	TGTGCCAGCAGCCCTAGGAGGACAGGGGTTGTTGAAAAACTGTTTTTT
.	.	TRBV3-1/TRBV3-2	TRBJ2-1	CASSQDRRLNEQFF	TGTGCCAGCAGCCAAGATCGGCGGCTAAATGAGCAGTTCTTC
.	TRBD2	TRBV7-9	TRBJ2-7	CASSQQRDSYEQYF	TGTGCCAGCAGCCAACAGCGGGACTCCTACGAGCAGTACTTC
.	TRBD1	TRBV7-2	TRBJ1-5	CASSPSTDRVQPQHF	TGTGCCAGCAGCCCTTCTACAGACAGGGTCCAGCCCCAGCATTTT
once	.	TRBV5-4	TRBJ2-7	CASSLPGSSYEQYF	TGTGCCAGCAGCTTGCCCGGGTCATCCTACGAGCAGTACTTC
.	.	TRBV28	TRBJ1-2	CASSFPTGGYTF	TGTGCCAGCAGTTTCCCCACCGGGGGCTACACCTTC